This TCR beta chain was documented in a study of blood T cell repertoires in COVID-19. Study background: The United States, Italy and Spain supplied acute and convalescent COVID-19 samples.

The CDR3 length is 15 residues. The germline V gene has CDR1 SGHTA and CDR2 FQGNSA. After removal of 6 bases from V and 1 base from J, the junction contained 3 bases not matched to a gene. Some clones are missing from TCRdb's copy, which holds only in-frame ones; the method was immunoSEQ multiplex PCR. This sample has over 60,000 clones; just under 90% occur once, and the top ten carry less than 7.5%. This clone showed up just once. The source of this sequence is a woman aged 80 or over with active COVID-19. The sequencing sample was made of peripheral blood. The rearrangement joins TRBV7-2 to TRBJ2-2; 9 bases are shared with TRBD1. CDR3 amino acids: CASSRDRVNTGELFF. The CDR3 DNA follows: TGTGCCAGCAGTCGGGACAGGGTGAACACCGGGGAGCTGTTTTTT.